The entry below describes one T cell receptor beta chain. Germline V gene lookup returns CDR1 ENHRY and CDR2 SYGVKD. This CDR3 is 12 amino acids long. Trimming stripped 7 bases from V and 8 bases from J, with 12 bases between. Libraries were prepared by immunoSEQ multiplex PCR; TCRdb keeps only in-frame clonotypes and omits some of them. The repertoire holds roughly 190,000 clones, with more than 80% as singletons. The source of the sample is a study of blood T cell repertoires in COVID-19. The clonotype was recovered from a woman aged 60-70 years with acute or convalescent COVID-19. The rearrangement uses TRBV10-3 and TRBJ2-1; possibly TRBD2 for D (5 bases). Sample: peripheral blood. The CDR3 loop is CAITRLGDEQFF. The CDR3 DNA sequence: TGTGCCATCACCCGACTCGGGGATGAGCAGTTCTTC.